This T cell receptor beta chain was sequenced for a study of PD-L1 blockade in urothelial cancer. Overall study findings and caveats: Patients with durable benefit had greater blood expansion of tumor-associated TCR clones 3 weeks into treatment.

Libraries were prepared by immunoSEQ multiplex PCR; TCRdb keeps only in-frame clonotypes and omits some of them. The repertoire includes approximately 80,000 clones, about four fifths of them detected once, and 9.5% sits in the top ten. As to this clone: Its specificity is unknown.

The CDR3 has 14 residues. V trimming: 3 bases; J trimming: 3 bases; junction bases outside the gene matches: 3. The V gene's germline CDR1 is MNHNS and CDR2 SASEGT. The sample here was PBMCs, taken around atezolizumab (anti-PD-L1) treatment. The chain carries TRBV6-1 and TRBJ1-1; 8 bases align to TRBD1. The receptor was derived from a man in his 70s with urothelial cancer. The CDR3: CASSETGVDTEAFF. The CDR3 coding sequence is TGTGCCAGCAGTGAGACAGGGGTGGACACTGAAGCTTTCTTT.